These 27 T cell receptor beta chains share one sample of origin, sequenced in a study of blood T cells in healthy people across ages. Next came a second PCR, run for roughly 7 to 12 cycles, which used a sample-barcoded 5' primer along with a J-beta primer mix. TCRdb fed the 5' RACE reads into MiXCR, producing one record per CDR3 protein. The sample yields about 1,500,000 distinct CDR3 sequences, around 42% seen once. Sample: blood. These TCRs come from a woman aged 18-30 years in good health.

This chain uses TRBV11-2 with TRBJ2-4, with D uncertain. The J call may be wrong; the DNA end is better matched by TRBJ2-7. The length of the CDR3 is 13 residues. The germline CDR1 and CDR2 sequences are SGHAT and FQNNGV. CDR3 nucleotide sequence: TGTGCCAGCAGCTTAGGGATAAAATACGAGCAGTACTTC. It encodes CASSLGIKYEQYF.

This chain uses TRBV20-1 with TRBJ1-6; the D is unclear. Germline CDR1 and CDR2: DFQATT and SNEGSKA (reference sequence). CDR3 length equals 12 residues. Trimming pared 5 bases from V and 9 bases from J, leaving 11 bases between. This CDR3 is CSALRTGSPLHF. The CDR3 bases are TGCAGTGCTCTCCGCACGGGTTCACCCCTCCACTTT.

This clonotype was recorded a few times. This chain connects TRBV6-5 to TRBJ2-7; D call uncertain. The CDR3 contains 15 residues. Trimming took off 7 bases at V and 0 bases at J, with 16 bases between the two ends. Germline lookup yields CDR1 MNHEY and CDR2 SVGAGI. CDR3 sequence: CASTSWGRSSYEQYF. In DNA form, the CDR3 reads TGTGCCAGCACCTCCTGGGGAAGGAGCTCCTACGAGCAGTACTTC.

The V call is TRBV20-1, the J call TRBJ1-2, with unresolved D. This CDR3 contains 15 residues. The V end was cut by 5 bases, the J end by 4 bases, with 20 bases between. Germline V gene sequence: CDR1 DFQATT, CDR2 SNEGSKA (reference sequence). The CDR3 nucleotides are TGCAGTGCTGGGTCAGAGGCGGATGAGGTCTATGGCTACACCTTC. This translates into CSAGSEADEVYGYTF.

This clonotype has at least ten counts. One junction end does not reproduce the germline sequence, and a read error may be involved. This chain joins TRBV4-1 and TRBJ2-7; D is ambiguous. The CDR3 is 13 residues long. Germline CDR1 and CDR2: MGHRA and YSYEKL. CDR3 protein: CASSQDISYEQYF. The CDR3 bases are TGTGCCAGCAGCCAAGATATCTCCTACGAGCAGTACTTC.

Note on this clonotype: Its ends do not fully match the called genes, so a read error is possible. V gene TRBV27 combines with J gene TRBJ2-7; possibly TRBD1 or TRBD2 for D (6 bases each). The CDR3 extends over 15 amino acids. Germline V gives CDR1 MNHEY, CDR2 SMNVEV (reference sequence). This CDR3 is CASKVAGHPTYERYF. The CDR3 nucleotides read TGTGCCAGCAAGGTCGCGGGACACCCGACCTACGAGCGGTACTTC.

The chain carries TRBV28 and TRBJ2-1; 8 bases line up with TRBD2. The CDR3 runs to 17 residues. The germline V gene encodes CDR1 MDHEN and CDR2 SYDVKM. V lost 3 bases and J lost 1; bases outside the gene matches: 8. CDR3 in DNA: TGTGCCAGCAGTTTCATCGCGGGGGGCAGATCCTACAATGAGCAGTTCTTC. Amino acids: CASSFIAGGRSYNEQFF.

This clonotype has a single count. The rearrangement uses TRBV6-6 and TRBJ2-2; perhaps TRBD2 as D (6 bases). The CDR3 sequence is 17 residues long. CDR1 and CDR2 from the germline V gene are MNHNY and SVGAGI (reference sequence). Trimming cost V 4 bases and J 0 bases, with 15 bases left between them. The CDR3 protein is CASSSPGRDANTGELFF. The CDR3 DNA sequence: TGTGCCAGCAGTTCTCCCGGGAGAGACGCGAACACCGGGGAGCTGTTTTTT.

CDR3 residues: CSMTSLDRRNQPQHF. CDR3 DNA: TGCAGCATGACTTCATTGGACCGCCGCAATCAGCCCCAGCATTTT. The V gene is TRBV29-1, the J gene TRBJ1-5, with D hard to call. V gave up 8 bases and J gave up 2 bases, with 19 bases separating them. The germline CDR1 and CDR2 sequences are SQVTM and ANQGSEA. The CDR3 has 15 amino acids. The full variable domain, its missing parts supplied by reference TRBV29-1 and TRBJ1-5, is SAVISQKPSRDICQRGTSLTIQCQVDSQVTMMFWYRQQPGQSLTLIATANQGSEATYESGFVIDKFPISRPNLTFSTLTVSNMSPEDSSIYLCSMTSLDRRNQPQHFGDGTRLSIL.

The V gene is TRBV28, the J gene TRBJ1-2, with D perhaps TRBD1 (6 bases). This CDR3 contains 16 residues. The germline V gene encodes CDR1 MDHEN and CDR2 SYDVKM. V lost 6 bases, J lost 4 bases, and 21 bases lay in between. CDR3 DNA: TGTGCCAGCAGCTATGGAACAACAGGGCTCCTCTATGGCTACACCTTC. Encoded protein: CASSYGTTGLLYGYTF.

This clonotype has more than one count but fewer than ten. The chain carries TRBV12-3 or TRBV12-4 and TRBJ2-7; the match to TRBD2 covers 7 bases. The CDR3 has 14 residues. V shed 5 bases and J 6 bases; nucleotides not matched to a gene: 10. CDR3 nucleotide sequence: TGTGCCAGCAGTCCCACCGGGTCGGGGGGCGAGCAGTACTTC. Its protein product is CASSPTGSGGEQYF.

The V call is TRBV9, the J call TRBJ2-7; D gene uncertain. With 2 bases removed from V and 2 bases from J, the gap between germline ends came to 11 bases. The length of the CDR3 is 14 residues. Germline V gene sequence: CDR1 SGDLS, CDR2 YYNGEE. The CDR3 protein is CASSVSAVTYEQYF. CDR3 bases: TGTGCCAGCAGCGTCAGCGCGGTAACCTACGAGCAGTACTTC. Combining the CDR3 with reference TRBV9 and TRBJ2-7 gives the whole variable domain DSGVTQTPKHLITATGQRVTLRCSPRSGDLSVYWYQQSLDQGLQFLIQYYNGEERAKGNILERFSAQQFPDLHSELNLSSLELGDSALYFCASSVSAVTYEQYFGPGTRLTVT.

This clonotype has just a few counts. V is TRBV20-1 and J is TRBJ2-5; 13 nucleotides line up with TRBD2. The CDR3 length is 14 residues. CDR1 DFQATT and CDR2 SNEGSKA come from the germline V gene (reference sequence). The V gene end was trimmed by 5 bases and the J gene end by 5 bases; junction bases not matched to a gene: 5. In DNA, the CDR3 is TGCAGTGCTGGGACTAGCGGGGTTTCGGAGACCCAGTACTTC. Amino acids: CSAGTSGVSETQYF.

This clonotype has just a few counts. The chain links TRBV7-2 to TRBJ1-6, with D possibly being TRBD1 (5 bases). V was shortened by 3 bases and J by 7 bases, with 16 bases between the two germline ends. Germline CDR1 reads SGHTA; CDR2 reads FQGNSA. This CDR3 spans 16 amino acids. CDR3 in DNA: TGTGCCAGCAGCTTTGGGGCCCCGGCCAAGAATTCACCCCTCCACTTT. Its translation: CASSFGAPAKNSPLHF. Full variable domain (outside the CDR3, taken from reference TRBV7-2 and TRBJ1-6): GAGVSQSPSNKVTEKGKDVELRCDPISGHTALYWYRQSLGQGLEFLIYFQGNSAPDKSGLPSDRFSAERTGGSVSTLTIQRTQQEDSAVYLCASSFGAPAKNSPLHFGNGTRLTVT.

This clonotype has just a few counts. V gene TRBV4-2 combines with J gene TRBJ2-1; the D is unclear. The germline CDR1 and CDR2 sequences are LGHNA and YNFKEQ. V lost 0 bases and J 12 bases, leaving 9 bases between the germline ends. This CDR3 has 12 amino acids. The CDR3 reads CASSQDGNAQFF. The CDR3 DNA sequence: TGTGCCAGCAGCCAAGATGGGAACGCGCAGTTCTTC.

This clonotype was counted a few times. V usage is TRBV7-2 and J usage is TRBJ2-7; 15 nucleotides agree with TRBD2. Looked up from germline, CDR1 is SGHTA and CDR2 is FQGNSA. V trimming: 0 bases; J trimming: 3 bases; junction bases outside the gene matches: 3. There are 17 residues in the CDR3. CDR3 region: CASSLAPGLAGGYEQYF. DNA of the CDR3: TGTGCCAGCAGCTTAGCTCCGGGACTAGCGGGAGGCTACGAGCAGTACTTC.

The CDR3 is CASSQEEPRGSTDTQYF. In nucleotides, the CDR3 is TGCGCCAGCAGCCAAGAAGAGCCTAGGGGAAGCACAGATACGCAGTATTTT. The rearrangement links TRBV4-1 to TRBJ2-3; the D gene is possibly TRBD1 (5 bases). Between the trimmed V and J ends, which lost 0 bases and 0 bases, there was a span of 13 bases. Germline lookup yields CDR1 MGHRA and CDR2 YSYEKL. The CDR3 contains 17 residues.

The V call is TRBV30, the J call TRBJ2-3; the D gene is possibly TRBD2 (6 bases). Germline V gives CDR1 GTSNPN, CDR2 SVGIG (reference sequence). The CDR3 runs 15 residues. In DNA form, the CDR3 reads TGTGCACTTCATGGGCCCTCGGGAGAGAGACCTACGCAGTATTTT. Amino acids: CALHGPSGERPTQYF. Complete variable domain (other parts from reference TRBV30 and TRBJ2-3): SQTIHQWPATLVQPVGSPLSLECTVEGTSNPNLYWYRQAAGRGLQLLFYSVGIGQISSEVPQNLSASRPQDRQFILSSKKLLLSDSGFYLCALHGPSGERPTQYFGPGTRLTVL.

The V gene is TRBV10-3, the J gene TRBJ2-1; the match to TRBD2 covers 9 bases. The CDR3 spans 14 residues. Germline-derived CDR1 and CDR2 are ENHRY and SYGVKD. The V gene end was trimmed by 6 bases and the J gene end by 3 bases; junction bases not matched to a gene: 3. For the CDR3, the DNA is TGTGCCATCAGCCCGACTAGCGGCTACAATGAGCAGTTCTTC. It translates to CAISPTSGYNEQFF.

The chain combines TRBV7-7 with TRBJ2-1; the D gene is possibly TRBD2 (5 bases). V lost 0 bases to trimming and J lost 7 bases, with 13 bases between them. Germline V gene lookup returns CDR1 SSHAT and CDR2 FNYEAQ (reference sequence). The CDR3 sequence is 15 residues long. CDR3 bases: TGTGCCAGCAGCTTAGCGGGAGCCTCCGGTAATGAGCAGTTCTTC. It codes for CASSLAGASGNEQFF.

The rearrangement joins TRBV19 to TRBJ1-5; perhaps TRBD1 as D (5 bases). The CDR3 is made up of 15 amino acids. V lost 7 bases, J lost 7 bases, and 20 bases lay in between. Germline loops: CDR1 LNHDA, CDR2 SQIVND (reference sequence). Here the CDR3 reads CASTDPGGGGQPQHF. The CDR3 bases are TGTGCCAGTACCGACCCTGGGGGGGGTGGCCAGCCCCAGCATTTT.

V usage is TRBV12-3 or TRBV12-4 and J usage is TRBJ1-2; 10 bases line up with TRBD1. The CDR3 is 14 residues long. J gave up 8 bases and V 6 bases, and 9 bases lay outside the gene matches. CDR3 nucleotides: TGTGCCAGCAGCATTCGACAGGGGGCGCGGGGCTACACCTTC. Amino acid sequence: CASSIRQGARGYTF.

This clonotype was observed many times. The rearrangement joins TRBV10-3 to TRBJ2-1; TRBD2 agrees at 7 bases. The CDR3 runs 14 residues. V shed 10 bases, J shed 8 bases, and the junction held 14 bases outside the gene matches. Germline assignment: CDR1 ENHRY and CDR2 SYGVKD. The CDR3 bases are TGTGCCACCTTAGCGGGTGGGTCTCTGGATGAGCAGTTCTTC. Translating gives CATLAGGSLDEQFF.

This clonotype was counted ten times or more. The V call is TRBV24-1, the J call TRBJ1-1, with D maybe TRBD1 (5 bases). Trimming removed 9 bases at V and 4 bases at J, with 11 bases between. Germline V lookup: CDR1 KGHDR, CDR2 SFDVKD. There are 12 residues in the CDR3. The CDR3 DNA reads TGTGCCACCCCTCAGGGTAGCACTGAAGCTTTCTTT. It translates to CATPQGSTEAFF.

V gene TRBV10-1 combines with J gene TRBJ2-3; D call uncertain. The germline CDR1 and CDR2 sequences are WNHNN and SYGVQD (reference sequence). Trimming stripped 5 bases from V and 4 bases from J, with 13 bases between. The CDR3 is 14 residues long. The CDR3 sequence is CASSPTSGPDTQYF. DNA for the CDR3: TGCGCCAGCAGTCCGACATCGGGCCCAGATACGCAGTATTTT.

The V call is TRBV5-6, the J call TRBJ1-2; 7 nucleotides agree with TRBD1. The CDR3 length is 16 residues. Trimming removed 4 bases from V and 3 bases from J; junction bases left unmatched: 12. The V gene's germline CDR1 is SGHDT and CDR2 YYEEEE. CDR3: CASSRRQGSSHYGYTF. In nucleotides, the CDR3 is TGTGCCAGCAGCAGAAGACAGGGATCTTCGCACTATGGCTACACCTTC.

This clonotype came up a few times. The chain joins TRBV5-1 to TRBJ1-5, with a weak D call TRBD1 (5 bases). The germline gives CDR1 SGHRS, CDR2 YFSETQ. CDR3 length equals 16 residues. V lost 0 bases and J lost 4, with 14 bases in between. The CDR3 here is CASSLGLGAGNQPQHF. In DNA, the CDR3 is TGCGCCAGCAGCTTGGGTTTAGGGGCCGGGAATCAGCCCCAGCATTTT.